Listed below are T cell receptor beta chains from one sample, sequenced in a study of early stage breast cancer tumors. Libraries were prepared by immunoSEQ multiplex PCR; TCRdb keeps only in-frame clonotypes and omits some of them. Seen here are about 72,000 clones, 65% to 85% observed once, and the top ten hold roughly 3.5%. Sequenced input: blood. The receptors were gathered from a person aged 55 to 70 with breast cancer. Both conserved end residues are part of each CDR3. The D gene is left open where the match is weak. Clone size is stated in some rows and not others, as once, few, many or a class when expanded.

V: TRBV19; D: NA; size: few; J: TRBJ1-3; DNA: TGTGCCAGTAGTACGAACAGGGCCTCTGGAAACACCATATATTTT; CDR3: CASSTNRASGNTIYF
V: TRBV10-2; D: TRBD2; size: NA; J: TRBJ2-7; DNA: TGCGCCAGCAGTGAATGGGGAGCGGGGATAGTTTACGAGCAGTACTTC; CDR3: CASSEWGAGIVYEQYF
V: TRBV30; D: TRBD2; size: once; J: TRBJ2-7; DNA: TGTGCCTGGAGTGGCTCGGGGGGGTACGAGCAGTACTTC; CDR3: CAWSGSGGYEQYF
V: TRBV2; D: NA; size: few; J: TRBJ1-4; DNA: TGTGCCAGTACAGGGAAGATATCAACTAATGAAAAACTGTTTTTT; CDR3: CASTGKISTNEKLFF
V: TRBV10-3; D: TRBD2; size: NA; J: TRBJ2-5; DNA: TGTGCCATCAAGGCTAGCGGGAGAGAAGAGACCCAGTACTTC; CDR3: CAIKASGREETQYF
V: TRBV5-1; D: TRBD1; size: NA; J: TRBJ2-5; DNA: TGCGCCAGCAGCGTAGGAATTTCCGGGACAGGGGGAGAGACCCAGTACTTC; CDR3: CASSVGISGTGGETQYF
V: TRBV11-2; D: NA; size: once; J: TRBJ2-5; DNA: TGTGCCAGCAGCTTAGTATTACTCCAAGAGACCCAGTACTTC; CDR3: CASSLVLLQETQYF
V: TRBV27; D: NA; size: NA; J: TRBJ2-2; DNA: TGTGCCAGCAGTTTAGGCCGCTTCGCGAACACCGGGGAGCTGTTTTTT; CDR3: CASSLGRFANTGELFF
V: TRBV7-3; D: TRBD2; size: NA; J: TRBJ2-3; DNA: TGTGCCAGCAGCTTGGGACTAGCAGATACGCAGTATTTT; CDR3: CASSLGLADTQYF
V: TRBV30; D: NA; size: NA; J: TRBJ1-2; DNA: TGTGCCTGGAGTGTTTTGGACCAAACCCCAAAGGGGGGCTACACCTTC; CDR3: CAWSVLDQTPKGGYTF
V: TRBV29-1; D: TRBD1; size: NA; J: TRBJ2-1; DNA: TGCAGCATCGGGACAGTCGGTGAGCAGTTCTTC; CDR3: CSIGTVGEQFF
V: TRBV7-3; D: NA; size: NA; J: TRBJ2-3; DNA: TGTGCCAGCAGCCCCCCGGGCACAGATACGCAGTATTTT; CDR3: CASSPPGTDTQYF
V: TRBV6-5; D: TRBD1; size: NA; J: TRBJ1-1; DNA: TGTGCCAGCAGTTACCGGGGCCAGGGGGCCAACACTGAAGCTTTCTTT; CDR3: CASSYRGQGANTEAFF
V: TRBV27; D: NA; size: NA; J: TRBJ2-1; DNA: TGTGCCAGCAGTTTCGATAGCTCCTACAATGAGCAGTTCTTC; CDR3: CASSFDSSYNEQFF
V: TRBV6-5; D: NA; size: NA; J: TRBJ1-2; DNA: TGTGCCAGTTCAGCGGGGGCTGACTATGGCTACACCTTC; CDR3: CASSAGADYGYTF
V: TRBV6-5; D: NA; size: NA; J: TRBJ2-2; DNA: TGTGCCAGCAGTTACTCCCCCCAGAACACCGGGGAGCTGTTTTTT; CDR3: CASSYSPQNTGELFF
V: TRBV7-8; D: NA; size: few; J: TRBJ2-7; DNA: TGTGCCAGCAGCCAAGCCTACGAGCAGTACTTC; CDR3: CASSQAYEQYF
V: TRBV28; D: NA; size: NA; J: TRBJ2-7; DNA: TGTGCCAGCAGTTTTTCCGGCTATGGCTACGAGCAGTACTTC; CDR3: CASSFSGYGYEQYF
V: TRBV5-6; D: TRBD2; size: NA; J: TRBJ2-1; DNA: TGTGCCAGCAGTCGGCTAGCGGGAGCTAACAATGAGCAGTTCTTC; CDR3: CASSRLAGANNEQFF
V: TRBV6-5; D: NA; size: NA; J: TRBJ2-1; DNA: TGTGCCAGCAGTTACTCTTCCAGCGCTCGTAGTGAGCAGTTCTTC; CDR3: CASSYSSSARSEQFF
V: TRBV6-1; D: NA; size: NA; J: TRBJ2-3; DNA: TGTGCCAGCAGTCCACAGACCCTCCGCGGGGATACGCAGTATTTT; CDR3: CASSPQTLRGDTQYF
V: TRBV19; D: TRBD2; size: once; J: TRBJ2-1; DNA: TGTGCCAGTAGGGAACTAGCGGGGAACAATGAGCAGTTCTTC; CDR3: CASRELAGNNEQFF
V: TRBV7-2; D: NA; size: NA; J: TRBJ2-5; DNA: TGTGCCAGCAGCGCGTTCTCCCCGCCGGAGACCCAGTACTTC; CDR3: CASSAFSPPETQYF
V: TRBV10-1; D: NA; size: NA; J: TRBJ2-1; DNA: TGCGCCAGCAGTGAGTCGCGGGGTGCTCCCTCTTGTGATGAGCAGTTCTTC; CDR3: CASSESRGAPSCDEQFF
V: TRBV6-6; D: TRBD2; size: NA; J: TRBJ2-3; DNA: TGTGCCGCGACGAGCGGGAGGACCTCAGATACGCAGTATTTT; CDR3: CAATSGRTSDTQYF
V: TRBV20-1; D: NA; size: NA; J: TRBJ2-3; DNA: TGCAGTCTCGGGTGGGAGGATACGCAGTATTTT; CDR3: CSLGWEDTQYF
V: TRBV7-9; D: NA; size: NA; J: TRBJ2-5; DNA: TGTGCCAGCAGAGCTATAGGGGGGTTGGAGACCCAGTACTTC; CDR3: CASRAIGGLETQYF
V: TRBV9; D: TRBD2; size: NA; J: TRBJ2-1; DNA: TGTGCCAGCAGCGTAGTGGGAGCGGGATACAATGAGCAGTTCTTC; CDR3: CASSVVGAGYNEQFF
V: TRBV10-1; D: NA; size: few; J: TRBJ2-7; DNA: TGCGCCAGCAGTGTAGGCAGGGGTTCCGAGCAGTACTTC; CDR3: CASSVGRGSEQYF
V: TRBV5-6; D: NA; size: NA; J: TRBJ2-5; DNA: TGTGCCAGCAGCCCTGGGTCTCTCCAAGAGACCCAGTACTTC; CDR3: CASSPGSLQETQYF
V: TRBV28; D: TRBD2; size: NA; J: TRBJ2-7; DNA: TGTGCCGGGAGACTAGCGGGTGCCAACGAGCAGTACTTC; CDR3: CAGRLAGANEQYF